This entry lists 3 T cell receptor beta chains sequenced from one sample in a study of patients and donors after allogeneic stem cell transplantation. TCRdb analysed the RT-PCR reads with MiXCR anew, one entry per CDR3 protein. Among approximately 160,000 distinct CDR3 sequences listed, around 28% were seen once. Sequencing input: blood, either unsorted or a sorted T cell fraction (not recorded which). The receptors were sampled from a human donor who was either an allogeneic HSCT recipient or a stem cell or donor lymphocyte infusion donor (not recorded which). It is not recorded whose cells these are; they may come from a transplant donor.

The chain joins TRBV29-1 to TRBJ2-6; D uncertain. The germline V gene encodes CDR1 SQVTM and CDR2 ANQGSEA. The length of the CDR3 is 15 residues. Trimming removed 3 bases from V and 0 bases from J, with 9 bases in between. CDR3 amino acids: CSVDLQSSGANVLTF. The CDR3 DNA follows: TGCAGCGTTGACCTACAGTCCTCTGGGGCCAACGTCCTGACTTTC.

The V gene is TRBV12-3 or TRBV12-4, the J gene TRBJ2-5, with TRBD2 identical over 12 bases. V lost 8 bases to trimming and J lost 4 bases; unmatched junction nucleotides: 5. The CDR3 runs to 14 residues. CDR3: CASRLAGAAETQYF. The CDR3 DNA reads as TGTGCCAGCCGACTAGCGGGAGCCGCAGAGACCCAGTACTTC.

This chain connects TRBV29-1 to TRBJ2-7, with no clear D. CDR3 size: 14 residues. Germline lookup yields CDR1 SQVTM and CDR2 ANQGSEA. Trimming cost V 5 bases and J 0 bases, with 14 bases left between them. CDR3: CSVLLTTSSYEQYF. In nucleotides, the CDR3 is TGCAGCGTTTTGCTGACAACGAGCTCCTACGAGCAGTACTTC.